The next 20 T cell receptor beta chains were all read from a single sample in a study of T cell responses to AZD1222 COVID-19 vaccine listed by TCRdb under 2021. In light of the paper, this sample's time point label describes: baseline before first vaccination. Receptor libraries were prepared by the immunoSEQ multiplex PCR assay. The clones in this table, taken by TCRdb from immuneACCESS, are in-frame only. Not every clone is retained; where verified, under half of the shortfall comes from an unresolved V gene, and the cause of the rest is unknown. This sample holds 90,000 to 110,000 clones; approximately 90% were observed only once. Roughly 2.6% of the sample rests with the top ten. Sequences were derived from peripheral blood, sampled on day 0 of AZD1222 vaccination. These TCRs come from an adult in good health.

CDR3 residues: CASVPGQAYNEQFF. CDR3 bases: TGTGCTAGTGTCCCGGGACAGGCCTACAATGAGCAGTTCTTC. V usage is TRBV12-5 and J usage is TRBJ2-1; 8 bases line up with TRBD1. Germline values: CDR1 LGHNT, CDR2 FRNRAP. The V and J ends lost 7 bases and 2 bases, in that order; junction bases with no gene match: 4. The CDR3 totals 14 residues.

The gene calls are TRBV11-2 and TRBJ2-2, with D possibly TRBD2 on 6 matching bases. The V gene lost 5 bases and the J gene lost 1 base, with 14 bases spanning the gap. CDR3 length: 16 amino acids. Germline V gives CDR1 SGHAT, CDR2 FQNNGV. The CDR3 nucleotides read TGTGCCAGCAGCCGTAGACTAGGAGTGAACACCGGGGAGCTGTTTTTT. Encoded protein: CASSRRLGVNTGELFF.

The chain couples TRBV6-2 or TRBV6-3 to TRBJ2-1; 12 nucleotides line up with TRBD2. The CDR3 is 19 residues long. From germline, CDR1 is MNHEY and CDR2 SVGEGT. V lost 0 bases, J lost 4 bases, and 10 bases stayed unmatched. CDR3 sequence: CASSYSTLLAGGHYNEQFF. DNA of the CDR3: TGTGCCAGCAGTTACTCGACTCTACTAGCGGGGGGCCATTACAATGAGCAGTTCTTC.

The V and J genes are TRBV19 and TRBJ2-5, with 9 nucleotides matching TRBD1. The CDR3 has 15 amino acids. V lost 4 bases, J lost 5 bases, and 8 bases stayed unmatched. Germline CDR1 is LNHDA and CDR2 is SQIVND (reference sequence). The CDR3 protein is CASSTNTGGKETQYF. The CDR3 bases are TGTGCCAGTAGTACCAACACAGGGGGCAAGGAGACCCAGTACTTC.

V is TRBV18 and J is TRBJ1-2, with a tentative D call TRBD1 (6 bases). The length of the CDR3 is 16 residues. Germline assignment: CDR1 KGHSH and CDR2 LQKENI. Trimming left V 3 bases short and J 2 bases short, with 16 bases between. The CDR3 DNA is TGTGCCAGCTCACCCTCCCGCAGGGGTATCAACTATGGCTACACCTTC. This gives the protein CASSPSRRGINYGYTF.

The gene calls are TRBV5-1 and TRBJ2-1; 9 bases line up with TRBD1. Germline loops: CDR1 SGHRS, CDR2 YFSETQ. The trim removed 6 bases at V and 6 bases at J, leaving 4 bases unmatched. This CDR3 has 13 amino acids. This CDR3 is CASKTGQGNEQFF. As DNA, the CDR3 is TGCGCCAGCAAAACGGGACAGGGCAATGAGCAGTTCTTC.

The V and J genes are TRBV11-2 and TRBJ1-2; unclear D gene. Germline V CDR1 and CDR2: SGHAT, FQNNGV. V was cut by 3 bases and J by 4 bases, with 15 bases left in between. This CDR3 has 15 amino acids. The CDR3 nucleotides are TGTGCCAGCAGCTTGGCACCGGGCACTGGCTATGGCTACACCTTC. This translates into CASSLAPGTGYGYTF.

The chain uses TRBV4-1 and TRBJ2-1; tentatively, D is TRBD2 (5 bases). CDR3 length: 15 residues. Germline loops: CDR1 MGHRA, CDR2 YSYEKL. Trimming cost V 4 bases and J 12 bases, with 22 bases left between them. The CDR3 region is CASSPTLIIGNRQFF. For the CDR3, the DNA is TGCGCCAGCAGCCCCACCCTTATTATCGGGAATCGGCAGTTCTTC.

The CDR3 nucleotides are TGTGCCAGCAGAGCCGGCGGCACAGATACGCAGTATTTT. Encoded protein: CASRAGGTDTQYF. The rearrangement uses TRBV2 and TRBJ2-3; D is ambiguous. The V gene lost 6 bases and the J gene lost 1 base, with 8 bases spanning the gap. The CDR3 has 13 residues. Per the germline V gene, CDR1 is SNHLY and CDR2 is FYNNEI.

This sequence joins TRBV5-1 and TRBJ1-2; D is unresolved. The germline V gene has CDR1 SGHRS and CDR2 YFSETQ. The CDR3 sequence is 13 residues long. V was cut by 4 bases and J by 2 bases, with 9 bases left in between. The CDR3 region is CASSPDMNYGYTF. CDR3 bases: TGCGCCAGCAGCCCCGACATGAACTATGGCTACACCTTC. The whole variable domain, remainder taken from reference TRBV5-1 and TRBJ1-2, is KAGVTQTPRYLIKTRGQQVTLSCSPISGHRSVSWYQQTPGQGLQFLFEYFSETQRNKGNFPGRFSGRQFSNSRSEMNVSTLELGDSALYLCASSPDMNYGYTFGSGTRLTVV.

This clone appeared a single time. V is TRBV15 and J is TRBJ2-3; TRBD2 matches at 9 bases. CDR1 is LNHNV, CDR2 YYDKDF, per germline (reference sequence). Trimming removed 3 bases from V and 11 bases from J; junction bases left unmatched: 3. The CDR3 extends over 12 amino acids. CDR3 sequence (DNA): TGTGCCACCAGCAGCGGTAGCGGGGGGCAGTATTTT. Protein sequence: CATSSGSGGQYF.

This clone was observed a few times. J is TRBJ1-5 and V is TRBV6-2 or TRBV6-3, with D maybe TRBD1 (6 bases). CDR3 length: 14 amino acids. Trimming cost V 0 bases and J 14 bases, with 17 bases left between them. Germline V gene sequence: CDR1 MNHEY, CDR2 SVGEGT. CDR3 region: CASSYSMGRGIKHF. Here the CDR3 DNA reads TGTGCCAGCAGTTACTCGATGGGCAGGGGAATTAAGCATTTT.

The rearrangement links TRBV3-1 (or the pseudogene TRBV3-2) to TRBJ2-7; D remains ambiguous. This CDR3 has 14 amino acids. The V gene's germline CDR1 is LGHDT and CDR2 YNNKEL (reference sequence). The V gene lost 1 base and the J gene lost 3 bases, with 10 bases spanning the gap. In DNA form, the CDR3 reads TGTGCCAGCAGCCAAGCCGTCTCCATCTACGAGCAGTACTTC. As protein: CASSQAVSIYEQYF.

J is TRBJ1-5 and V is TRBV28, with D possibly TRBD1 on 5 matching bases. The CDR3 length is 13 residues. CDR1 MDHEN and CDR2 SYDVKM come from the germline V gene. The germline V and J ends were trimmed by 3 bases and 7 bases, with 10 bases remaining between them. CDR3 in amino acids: CASSFRGSQPQHF. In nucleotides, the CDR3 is TGTGCCAGCAGTTTCCGGGGGTCCCAGCCCCAGCATTTT. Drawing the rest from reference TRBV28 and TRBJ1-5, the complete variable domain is DVKVTQSSRYLVKRTGEKVFLECVQDMDHENMFWYRQDPGLGLRLIYFSYDVKMKEKGDIPEGYSVSREKKERFSLILESASTNQTSMYLCASSFRGSQPQHFGDGTRLSIL.

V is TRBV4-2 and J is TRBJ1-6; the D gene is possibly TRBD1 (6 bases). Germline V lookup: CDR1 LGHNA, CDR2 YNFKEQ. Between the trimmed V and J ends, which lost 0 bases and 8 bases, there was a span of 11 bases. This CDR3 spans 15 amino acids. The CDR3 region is CASSQDRGAYSPLHF. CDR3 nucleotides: TGTGCCAGCAGCCAAGACAGGGGCGCCTATTCACCCCTCCACTTT.

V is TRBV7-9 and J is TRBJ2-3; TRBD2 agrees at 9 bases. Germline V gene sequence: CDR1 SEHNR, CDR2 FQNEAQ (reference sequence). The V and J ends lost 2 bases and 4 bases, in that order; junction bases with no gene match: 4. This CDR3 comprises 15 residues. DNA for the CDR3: TGTGCCAGCAGCTTACGAGCGGGGGGCCCAGATACGCAGTATTTT. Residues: CASSLRAGGPDTQYF.

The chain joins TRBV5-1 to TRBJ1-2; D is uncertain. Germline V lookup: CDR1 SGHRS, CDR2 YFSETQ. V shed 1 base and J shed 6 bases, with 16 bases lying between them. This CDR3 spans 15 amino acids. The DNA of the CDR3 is TGCGCCAGCAGCTTGACTCCGGGGAGTCTCGATGGCTACACCTTC. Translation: CASSLTPGSLDGYTF. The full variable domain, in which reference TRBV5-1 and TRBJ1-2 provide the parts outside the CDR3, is KAGVTQTPRYLIKTRGQQVTLSCSPISGHRSVSWYQQTPGQGLQFLFEYFSETQRNKGNFPGRFSGRQFSNSRSEMNVSTLELGDSALYLCASSLTPGSLDGYTFGSGTRLTVV.

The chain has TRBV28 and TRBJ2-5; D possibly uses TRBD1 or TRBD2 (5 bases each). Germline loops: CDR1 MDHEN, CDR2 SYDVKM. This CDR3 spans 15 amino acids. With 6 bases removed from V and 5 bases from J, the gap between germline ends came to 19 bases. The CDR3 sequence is CASRGARILAETQYF. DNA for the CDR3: TGTGCCAGCAGAGGGGCCCGAATTTTAGCGGAGACCCAGTACTTC.

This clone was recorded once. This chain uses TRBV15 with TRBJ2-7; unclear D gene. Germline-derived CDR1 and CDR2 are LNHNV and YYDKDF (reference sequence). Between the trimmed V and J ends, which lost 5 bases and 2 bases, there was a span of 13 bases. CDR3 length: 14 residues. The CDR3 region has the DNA TGTGCCACCAGCCCTCGGCTGGAACCCTACGAGCAGTACTTC. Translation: CATSPRLEPYEQYF.

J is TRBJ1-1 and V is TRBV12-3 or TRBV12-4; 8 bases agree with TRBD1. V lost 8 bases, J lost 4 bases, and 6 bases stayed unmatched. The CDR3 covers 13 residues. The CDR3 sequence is CASVYTGGTEAFF. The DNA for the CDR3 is TGTGCCAGCGTCTATACAGGGGGCACTGAAGCTTTCTTT.